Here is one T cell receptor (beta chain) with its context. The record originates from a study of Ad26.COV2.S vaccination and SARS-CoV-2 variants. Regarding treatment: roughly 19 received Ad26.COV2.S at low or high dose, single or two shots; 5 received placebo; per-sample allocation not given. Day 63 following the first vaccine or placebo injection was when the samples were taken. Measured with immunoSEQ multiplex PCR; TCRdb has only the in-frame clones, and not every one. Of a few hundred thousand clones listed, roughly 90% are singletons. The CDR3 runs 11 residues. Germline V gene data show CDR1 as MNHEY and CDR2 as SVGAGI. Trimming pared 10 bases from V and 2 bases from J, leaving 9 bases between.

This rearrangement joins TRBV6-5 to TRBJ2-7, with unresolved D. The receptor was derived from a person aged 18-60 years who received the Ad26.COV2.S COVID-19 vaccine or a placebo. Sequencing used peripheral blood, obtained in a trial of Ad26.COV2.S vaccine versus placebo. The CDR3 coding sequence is TGTGCCACCGTCGGAACCTACGAGCAGTACTTC. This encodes CATVGTYEQYF.